This TCR beta chain originates from a study of cytomegalovirus exposure and HLA in healthy donors. Study findings and constraints: Most TCR beta V segments were productive about 90% or about 30% of the time in an earlier analysis.

The PCR made use of 60 Vbeta and 13 Jbeta primers. TCRdb's copy holds only in-frame clones and misses some; the assay was immunoSEQ multiplex PCR. The table records around 140,000 clones, approximately 87% of them present only once. Worth noting for this clone: Its antigen is undetermined.

The CDR3 extends over 15 amino acids. V was pared by 4 bases and J by 5 bases, with 15 bases between. Germline V gene data show CDR1 as SGHNT and CDR2 as YYREEE (reference sequence). Sequencing used PBMCs. The chain recombines TRBV5-4 with TRBJ1-4; D may be TRBD1 (5 bases). This clonotype was sampled from a young woman in good health and CMV-seronegative. CDR3 nucleotide sequence: TGTGCCAGCAGCAAGACGGGGGAGGTCAATGAAAAACTGTTTTTT. As protein: CASSKTGEVNEKLFF.